Detailed here is one T cell receptor (beta chain). These data come from a study of T cell responses to AZD1222 COVID-19 vaccine. Here immunoSEQ multiplex PCR was the method, and the copy in TCRdb shows in-frame clones only, minus some. Among 95,000 to 150,000 clones listed, 70% to 90% were seen once. Germline V CDR1 and CDR2: DFQATT, SNEGSKA (reference sequence). The CDR3 has 10 residues. The V end lost 6 bases, the J end lost 12 bases, and 13 bases lay between the germline ends. This receptor was obtained from an adult in good health. The material was peripheral blood, obtained on day 0 of AZD1222 vaccination. This chain links TRBV20-1 with TRBJ2-3; possible D gene TRBD2, 6 bases. The CDR3 coding sequence is TGCAGTGCCGGAAGACTAGAACAGTATTTT. This gives the protein CSAGRLEQYF.